These 26 T cell receptor beta chains share one sample of origin, sequenced in a study of molecular identifiers for immune sequencing clone quantification. TCRdb ran MiXCR on the PCR reads and lists one entry per CDR3 protein. In the table there are around 480,000 distinct CDR3 sequences, about 25% of which are singletons. Source material: naive CD8+ T cells from blood, with Jurkat cell RNA spiked in. The subset was: FACS-sorted CD8+CD4-CCR7+CD45RA+ naive T cells. The receptors shown here come from a human donor in good health. Some libraries in this study had Jurkat cell RNA spiked in.

This clonotype came up many times. This chain joins TRBV19 and TRBJ1-2; possibly TRBD1 for D (5 bases). The CDR3 covers 16 residues. Trimming took 7 bases from V and 2 from J, leaving 20 bases between them. Germline V gene lookup returns CDR1 LNHDA and CDR2 SQIVND (reference sequence). CDR3 sequence: CASTSDTSSLNYGYTF. The CDR3 DNA is TGTGCCAGTACCTCGGACACAAGCTCCCTGAACTATGGCTACACCTTC. The full variable domain, rest sourced from reference TRBV19 and TRBJ1-2, is DGGITQSPKYLFRKEGQNVTLSCEQNLNHDAMYWYRQDPGQGLRLIYYSQIVNDFQKGDIAEGYSVSREKKESFPLTVTSAQKNPTAFYLCASTSDTSSLNYGYTFGSGTRLTVV.

This clonotype has just a few counts. The chain combines TRBV15 with TRBJ2-6; no clear D gene. Germline V gene data show CDR1 as LNHNV and CDR2 as YYDKDF (reference sequence). V lost 1 base, J lost 1 base, and 8 bases lay in between. The CDR3 is 16 residues long. Written as DNA, the CDR3 is TGTGCCACCAGCAGAGTTGACACTTCTGGGGCCAACGTCCTGACTTTC. Its translation: CATSRVDTSGANVLTF.

The chain carries TRBV11-2 and TRBJ2-7; a possible D gene is TRBD2 (5 bases). The CDR3 is 15 residues long. V lost 2 bases and J lost 2, with 13 bases in between. CDR1 SGHAT and CDR2 FQNNGV come from the germline V gene. The CDR3 nucleotides are TGTGCCAGCAGCTTACCCGAGGGAACCACCTACGAGCAGTACTTC. Encoded protein: CASSLPEGTTYEQYF.

This clonotype came up a few times. V is TRBV6-5 and J is TRBJ1-3, with D unclear. The CDR3 contains 13 residues. CDR1 and CDR2 from the germline V gene are MNHEY and SVGAGI. V lost 8 bases and J lost 0, with 8 bases in between. The CDR3 DNA is TGTGCCAGCTACCCATTCTCTGGAAACACCATATATTTT. Amino acid sequence: CASYPFSGNTIYF.

As regards this clonotype: It may be a read error: a sequence one base away is much more abundant. The chain recombines TRBV28 with TRBJ2-6; TRBD1 agrees at 11 bases. The junction had 5 bases not matched to a gene; V was cut back by 5 bases and J by 2 bases. The CDR3 consists of 17 residues. Per germline, CDR1 MDHEN and CDR2 SYDVKM. This CDR3 is CASSKWTGGPGANVLTF. The CDR3 nucleotides read TGTGCCAGCAGTAAATGGACAGGGGGCCCTGGGGCCAACGTCCTGACTTTC.

This clonotype was seen only a few times. The chain combines TRBV11-2 with TRBJ2-7; no firm D call. The germline gives CDR1 SGHAT, CDR2 FQNNGV. V lost 4 bases, J lost 0 bases, and 13 bases lay in between. This CDR3 contains 15 residues. CDR3 DNA sequence: TGTGCCAGCAGCTCCTTCCACGGATTCTCCTACGAGCAGTACTTC. Protein sequence: CASSSFHGFSYEQYF.

This clonotype was seen a handful of times. This chain links TRBV5-6 with TRBJ2-1; D possibly uses TRBD1 or TRBD2 (6 bases each). The CDR3 runs to 16 residues. Germline loops: CDR1 SGHDT, CDR2 YYEEEE. V lost 2 bases and J 1 base, leaving 13 bases between the germline ends. This CDR3 is CASSFSGEVSYNEQFF. Written as DNA, the CDR3 is TGTGCCAGCAGCTTCTCAGGGGAGGTATCCTACAATGAGCAGTTCTTC.

The gene calls are TRBV28 and TRBJ1-5; perhaps TRBD1 as D (6 bases). The V and J ends lost 4 bases and 2 bases respectively, with 12 bases between them. The CDR3 loop spans 15 amino acids. CDR1 MDHEN and CDR2 SYDVKM come from the germline V gene. CDR3 amino acids: CASSWGPTRNQPQHF. Here the CDR3 DNA reads TGTGCCAGCAGTTGGGGGCCCACTCGCAATCAGCCCCAGCATTTT.

This rearrangement joins TRBV20-1 to TRBJ2-7; D is tentatively TRBD1 or TRBD2 (5 bases each). The CDR3 is 14 amino acids. Germline V gene sequence: CDR1 DFQATT, CDR2 SNEGSKA (reference sequence). Between the trimmed V and J ends, which lost 1 base and 4 bases, there was a span of 14 bases. The CDR3 coding sequence is TGCAGTGCTAGAGGTGGGGGTGGAGTTTACGAGCAGTACTTC. As protein: CSARGGGGVYEQYF.

This rearrangement joins TRBV18 to TRBJ2-7; D remains ambiguous. Germline CDR1 is KGHSH and CDR2 is LQKENI. Trimming stripped 3 bases from V and 3 bases from J, with 12 bases between. This CDR3 spans 14 amino acids. CDR3 in amino acids: CASSPVVGHYEQYF. The DNA of the CDR3 is TGTGCCAGCTCACCCGTGGTCGGCCACTACGAGCAGTACTTC.

This clonotype showed up many times. The CDR3: CASSFLASTDTQYF. The CDR3 coding sequence is TGTGCCAGCAGCTTTTTGGCGAGCACAGATACGCAGTATTTT. V is TRBV7-6 and J is TRBJ2-3; D remains unclear. The ends were cut back, 3 bases at V and 0 bases at J, with 7 bases in the middle. The CDR3 is made up of 14 amino acids. CDR1 is SGHVS, CDR2 FNYEAQ, per germline. The whole variable domain, remainder taken from reference TRBV7-6 and TRBJ2-3, is GAGVSQSPRYKVTKRGQDVALRCDPISGHVSLYWYRQALGQGPEFLTYFNYEAQQDKSGLPNDRFSAERPEGSISTLTIQRTEQRDSAMYRCASSFLASTDTQYFGPGTRLTVL.

The genes are TRBV27 and TRBJ1-6, with 9 bases aligning to TRBD1. The V segment lost 5 bases and the J segment 9 bases; nucleotides outside the gene matches: 11. Germline lookup yields CDR1 MNHEY and CDR2 SMNVEV (reference sequence). The CDR3 covers 16 residues. CDR3 sequence reads: CASSLTRDRAFSPLHF. CDR3 sequence (DNA): TGTGCCAGCAGTCTTACCCGGGACAGGGCTTTTTCACCCCTCCACTTT.

This clonotype occurred a few times. V and J are TRBV7-9 and TRBJ2-7; D not resolved. Germline-derived CDR1 and CDR2 are SEHNR and FQNEAQ (reference sequence). The CDR3 is made up of 14 amino acids. With 1 base removed from V and 7 bases from J, the gap between germline ends came to 14 bases. The CDR3 loop is CASSLVDTIIEQYF. DNA of the CDR3: TGTGCCAGCAGCTTAGTCGATACTATCATTGAGCAGTACTTC.

V gene TRBV4-3 combines with J gene TRBJ2-7, with D possibly called TRBD1 or TRBD2 (6 bases each). The V end lost 0 bases, the J end lost 0 bases, and 15 bases lay between the germline ends. The CDR3 contains 17 residues. In germline, CDR1 is LGHNA, CDR2 YSLEER. The CDR3 protein is CASSQDSTRGLSYEQYF. The CDR3 nucleotides are TGCGCCAGCAGCCAAGATTCCACCAGGGGACTCTCCTACGAGCAGTACTTC.

V gene TRBV28 combines with J gene TRBJ2-3, with 9 bases matching TRBD1. CDR1 and CDR2 from the germline V gene are MDHEN and SYDVKM. Germline trimming cut 6 bases from V and 2 bases from J; bases unmatched to any gene: 6. CDR3 length: 15 residues. CDR3 sequence: CASSRQGDDTDTQYF. CDR3 DNA sequence: TGTGCCAGCAGCCGACAGGGGGATGACACAGATACGCAGTATTTT.

This chain uses TRBV2 with TRBJ2-7; D uncertain. Looked up from germline, CDR1 is SNHLY and CDR2 is FYNNEI. V was trimmed by 8 bases and J by 6 bases, leaving 8 bases between them. CDR3 length: 10 amino acids. CDR3 coding DNA: TGTGCCAGCGGCCCTATCGAGCAGTACTTC. Protein sequence: CASGPIEQYF.

This clonotype was observed many times. The rearrangement links TRBV5-1 to TRBJ2-1; 11 nucleotides match TRBD2. Germline V gene data show CDR1 as SGHRS and CDR2 as YFSETQ. The CDR3 is 16 amino acids. J was trimmed by 8 bases and V by 4 bases; bases with no gene match: 11. As DNA, the CDR3 is TGCGCCAGCAGCAGAAGTAGCGGGGGGGCCTTTGATGAGCAGTTCTTC. It translates to CASSRSSGGAFDEQFF.

A remark on this clonotype: Given a much more abundant clone one base away, this may be a read error. The chain employs TRBV6-5 and TRBJ2-7; 12 positions agree with TRBD1. CDR3 length: 16 amino acids. V dropped 0 bases and J dropped 7; count of bases not matched to a gene: 7. Per the germline V gene, CDR1 is MNHEY and CDR2 is SVGAGI. The CDR3 sequence: CASSYSLGQGAREQYF. CDR3 DNA sequence: TGTGCCAGCAGTTACTCGCTGGGACAGGGGGCGCGAGAGCAGTACTTC.

As regards this clonotype: This could be a read error, since a much larger clone is one nucleotide away. V is TRBV15 and J is TRBJ1-1; tentative D call: TRBD1 (5 bases). Germline-derived CDR1 and CDR2 are LNHNV and YYDKDF (reference sequence). V was pared by 6 bases and J by 9 bases, with 17 bases between. The CDR3 length is 13 residues. The CDR3 reads CATSTGTESKAFF. For the CDR3, the DNA is TGTGCCACCAGTACCGGGACGGAATCAAAAGCTTTCTTT.

The chain uses TRBV21-1 and TRBJ2-3; the D call of TRBD2 is as the table states it, not checked on the DNA. TRBV21-1 is shown as a pseudogene. The CDR3 length is 19 residues. The CDR3 region is CASSIGTSGGDPSTDTQYF. The CDR3 region has the DNA TGTGCCAGCAGCATTGGGACTAGCGGGGGAGACCCTAGCACAGATACGCAGTATTTT.

The genes are TRBV4-1 and TRBJ2-1, with 11 nucleotides matching TRBD2. This CDR3 comprises 17 residues. With V trimmed by 1 base and J by 7 bases, 9 bases remained unmatched. CDR1 and CDR2 from the germline V gene are MGHRA and YSYEKL. The CDR3 is CASSQAELAGAGNEQFF. CDR3 bases: TGCGCCAGCAGCCAAGCTGAACTAGCGGGGGCGGGGAATGAGCAGTTCTTC.

Details on this clonotype: Being one base from a much bigger clone, this may be a read error. The rearrangement uses TRBV7-9 and TRBJ2-3, with 7 bases that match TRBD2. CDR3 length: 16 amino acids. Per germline, CDR1 SEHNR and CDR2 FQNEAQ (reference sequence). After removal of 8 bases from V and 5 bases from J, the junction contained 16 bases not matched to a gene. The CDR3 nucleotides read TGTGCCAGCGGCCACCTGCAAGCGGGGAGCTTAGATACGCAGTATTTT. This encodes CASGHLQAGSLDTQYF.

This clonotype was picked up many times. The rearrangement uses TRBV4-1 and TRBJ1-1, with D hard to call. Trimming shortened V by 1 base and J by 5 bases, and 5 bases separated the two germline ends. Germline assignment: CDR1 MGHRA and CDR2 YSYEKL. This CDR3 region has 12 residues. In nucleotides, the CDR3 is TGCGCCAGCAGCCAAGGACCGACTGAAGCTTTCTTT. Translated: CASSQGPTEAFF.

The chain uses TRBV20-1 and TRBJ2-5; tentative D call: TRBD1 (6 bases). Trimming left V 0 bases short and J 5 bases short, with 25 bases between. Per germline, CDR1 DFQATT and CDR2 SNEGSKA (reference sequence). The length of the CDR3 is 18 residues. In nucleotides, the CDR3 is TGCAGTGCTAGAGACCAACAGGGTATTGGGAGTAATTACGAGACCCAGTACTTC. It codes for CSARDQQGIGSNYETQYF.

As for this clonotype: A read error is possible here, since a much larger clone lies one base away. This chain links TRBV28 with TRBJ2-7; no reliable D call. Trimming pared 3 bases from V and 0 bases from J, leaving 12 bases between. The CDR3 covers 15 residues. Germline V gene lookup returns CDR1 MDHEN and CDR2 SYDVKM. DNA of the CDR3: TGTGCCAGCAGTTTTGGGCGGTCCGTCTCCTACGAGCAGTACTTC. Translation: CASSFGRSVSYEQYF. The full variable domain, with the rest looked up from reference TRBV28 and TRBJ2-7, is DVKVTQSSRYLVKRTGEKVFLECVQDMDHENMFWYRQDPGLGLRLIYFSYDVKMKEKGDIPEGYSVSREKKERFSLILESASTNQTSMYLCASSFGRSVSYEQYFGPGTRLTVT.

The chain couples TRBV12-3 or TRBV12-4 to TRBJ1-5; TRBD1 might be the D (6 bases). Trimming stripped 1 base from V and 10 bases from J, with 14 bases between. The CDR3 is 14 residues long. The DNA for the CDR3 is TGTGCCAGCAGTTTAGTGGGACACTGGGAACCCCAGCATTTT. The encoded protein is CASSLVGHWEPQHF.